The rows below give T cell receptor beta chains drawn from one sample of a study of cytomegalovirus exposure and HLA in healthy donors. Sequenced by immunoSEQ multiplex PCR; TCRdb stores in-frame clones only, minus some. The sample includes approximately 150,000 clones, about 74% seen only once; the top ten take 3.1%. The sample was PBMCs. The receptor set was obtained from a male donor in good health and CMV-seronegative. Each CDR3 is given with its conserved first and last residue. Fields, in order: J gene, V gene, D gene, clone size, CDR3 protein, CDR3 DNA. A D gene is named only where the DNA matches it firmly. Clone size is not always given. Where it is, it says once, few, many or a class for expanded clones.

TRBJ2-7 TRBV5-1 . . CASSFQAGNTYQQYF TGCGCCAGCAGCTTTCAGGCAGGAAATACGTACCAGCAGTACTTC
TRBJ1-4 TRBV15 . . CATSRGGREGEKLFF TGTGCCACCAGCAGAGGAGGCAGGGAGGGTGAAAAACTGTTTTTT
TRBJ2-7 TRBV20-1 . . CSARSYEQYF TGCAGTGCTCGCTCCTACGAGCAGTACTTC
TRBJ1-2 TRBV10-3 TRBD1 . CAIRNQGALDYGYTF TGTGCCATCAGAAATCAGGGGGCCTTGGACTATGGCTACACCTTC
TRBJ2-5 TRBV4-1 TRBD2 . CASSQDLGGLAQYF TGCGCCAGCAGCCAAGATCTCGGGGGGTTGGCCCAGTACTTC
TRBJ1-2 TRBV11-2 . . CASSPGGYYGYTF TGTGCCAGCAGCCCGGGGGGCTACTATGGCTACACCTTC
TRBJ1-4 TRBV28 . once CASSEAGGVTTNEKLFF TGTGCCAGCAGTGAAGCGGGGGGGGTGACAACTAATGAAAAACTGTTTTTT
TRBJ2-7 TRBV4-1 . . CASSQEWAAGAYEQYF TGCGCCAGCAGCCAAGAATGGGCGGCAGGGGCCTACGAGCAGTACTTC
TRBJ2-5 TRBV6-1 TRBD1 few CASGTGGAETQYF TGTGCCAGCGGGACAGGGGGCGCAGAGACCCAGTACTTC
TRBJ1-2 TRBV6-5 TRBD1 . CASSTGQGIGYTF TGTGCCAGCAGCACGGGACAGGGAATCGGCTACACCTTC
TRBJ2-3 TRBV4-2 . . CASSQGSMRGRSTDTQYF TGTGCCAGCAGCCAAGGGTCAATGCGGGGGCGGAGCACAGATACGCAGTATTTT
TRBJ1-6 TRBV30 . . CAWSVSPRYNSPLHF TGTGCCTGGAGTGTAAGCCCCCGGTACAATTCACCCCTCCACTTT
TRBJ2-7 TRBV28 . few CASSPRDRGTYEQYF TGTGCCAGCAGTCCCCGGGACCGCGGGACCTACGAGCAGTACTTC
TRBJ2-7 TRBV6-1 TRBD1 . CASILEGASYEQYF TGTGCCAGCATCCTCGAGGGGGCCTCCTACGAGCAGTACTTC
TRBJ2-3 TRBV7-6 TRBD1 . CASSSPGTGFLDTQYF TGTGCCAGCAGCTCTCCCGGGACAGGGTTTCTCGATACGCAGTATTTT
TRBJ1-2 TRBV5-8 . . CASSLALFNGDGYTF TGTGCCAGCAGCTTGGCCCTTTTCAACGGGGATGGCTACACCTTC
TRBJ2-3 TRBV27 TRBD2 . CASSLWGLAGDLGSTQYF TGTGCCAGCAGTTTATGGGGACTAGCGGGGGACCTGGGAAGTACGCAGTATTTT
TRBJ1-2 TRBV5-1 TRBD1 few CASSLGQGFYGYTF TGCGCCAGCAGCTTGGGACAGGGATTCTATGGCTACACCTTC
TRBJ2-3 TRBV5-1 . . CASSLGYRGLTDTQYF TGCGCCAGCAGCTTGGGGTATAGGGGCCTCACAGATACGCAGTATTTT
TRBJ2-7 TRBV9 TRBD2 . CASSAGLAGGQYF TGTGCCAGCAGCGCCGGACTAGCGGGAGGGCAGTACTTC
TRBJ2-7 TRBV7-8 TRBD1 . CASSLGTGPYEQYF TGTGCCAGCAGCCTAGGGACAGGGCCCTACGAGCAGTACTTC
TRBJ2-1 TRBV28 . . CASSFVLAREQFF TGTGCCAGCAGTTTTGTACTAGCTCGCGAGCAGTTCTTC
TRBJ2-1 TRBV7-6 TRBD2 . CASSSGTSHNEQFF TGTGCCAGCAGCTCCGGGACTAGCCACAATGAGCAGTTCTTC
TRBJ2-7 TRBV4-1 TRBD2 . CASSQESSGLSYEQYF TGCGCCAGCAGCCAAGAATCTAGCGGTCTATCCTACGAGCAGTACTTC
TRBJ2-3 TRBV30 . . CAWSLWGGQESDTQYF TGTGCCTGGAGCCTCTGGGGAGGACAGGAGTCAGATACGCAGTATTTT
TRBJ2-7 TRBV6-5 TRBD1 . CASSPGQGASYEQYF TGTGCCAGCAGTCCGGGACAGGGGGCGTCCTACGAGCAGTACTTC
TRBJ1-4 TRBV28 TRBD1 . CASTSGGNEKLFF TGTGCCAGCACATCAGGGGGTAATGAAAAACTGTTTTTT
TRBJ1-2 TRBV19 . . CASSIGERQPTF TGTGCCAGTAGTATAGGAGAGCGGCAGCCAACCTTC
TRBJ2-2 TRBV4-3 . many CASSQAGVNTGELFF TGCGCCAGCAGCCAAGCGGGAGTGAACACCGGGGAGCTGTTTTTT
TRBJ1-2 TRBV7-9 TRBD1 . CASSFSPGTGDGYTF TGTGCCAGCAGCTTTTCACCCGGGACAGGGGACGGCTACACCTTC
TRBJ2-7 TRBV27 . . CASSFRDSYEQYF TGTGCCAGCAGTTTTCGGGACTCCTACGAGCAGTACTTC
TRBJ1-2 TRBV25-1 . . CASSSGPVGYTF TGTGCCAGCAGCTCAGGGCCCGTGGGCTACACCTTC
TRBJ2-7 TRBV11-2 . . CASTVVGLTYEQYF TGTGCCAGCACCGTGGTTGGACTCACCTACGAGCAGTACTTC
TRBJ1-3 TRBV7-3 . . CASSLGGGNTIYF TGTGCCAGCAGCTTAGGAGGAGGAAACACCATATATTTT
TRBJ1-1 TRBV28 TRBD1 few CASSFWGTADF TGTGCCAGCAGTTTTTGGGGGACAGCGGATTTT
TRBJ2-7 TRBV15 TRBD1 . CATSRVPGTGNAEQYF TGTGCCACCAGCAGAGTCCCCGGGACAGGGAACGCCGAGCAGTACTTC
TRBJ2-3 TRBV5-1 TRBD2 few CASSLGLAGDLDTQYF TGCGCCAGCAGCTTAGGACTAGCGGGAGATTTAGATACGCAGTATTTT